The 20 T cell receptor beta chains below were found in one sample sequenced in a study of control samples from healthy donors and cancer patients. The repertoire was sequenced with immunoSEQ multiplex PCR; TCRdb's copy has only in-frame clones and lacks some. The sample records approximately 120,000 clones, around 88% being singletons. Sequencing input: blood. Every receptor here comes from a woman between 45 and 65 years old in good health.

The chain recombines TRBV27 with TRBJ1-6; tentative D call: TRBD1 (5 bases). This CDR3 region has 16 residues. Germline CDR1 reads MNHEY; CDR2 reads SMNVEV (reference sequence). The V gene lost 4 bases and the J gene lost 6 bases, with 16 bases spanning the gap. The CDR3 region is CASSSPLTALNSPLHF. The CDR3, as DNA: TGTGCCAGCAGTTCCCCATTGACAGCGCTTAATTCACCCCTCCACTTT.

This chain connects TRBV11-2 to TRBJ1-5, with 7 bases matching TRBD1. Germline V lookup: CDR1 SGHAT, CDR2 FQNNGV. This CDR3 is built from 18 residues. J gave up 0 bases and V 5 bases, and 13 bases lay outside the gene matches. CDR3 sequence: CASSPRGRGDYSNQPQHF. The CDR3 coding sequence is TGTGCCAGCAGCCCCCGGGGCAGGGGGGACTATAGCAATCAGCCCCAGCATTTT.

Here the CDR3 reads CASSSGVGGLAGVTDTQYF. The CDR3 region has the DNA TGTGCCAGCAGCTCGGGGGTCGGGGGACTAGCGGGAGTCACAGATACGCAGTATTTT. This sequence joins TRBV7-2 and TRBJ2-3; 14 bases are a match to TRBD2. The CDR3 consists of 19 residues. J lost 2 bases, V lost 4 bases, and 11 bases had no gene match. The germline V gene encodes CDR1 SGHTA and CDR2 FQGNSA.

The chain joins TRBV19 to TRBJ2-1, with TRBD2 matching over 10 bases. In germline, CDR1 is LNHDA, CDR2 SQIVND (reference sequence). V was clipped by 4 bases and J by 5 bases; unmatched bases: 5. This CDR3 comprises 15 residues. Here the CDR3 reads CASSSGTSVHNEQFF. The CDR3 DNA follows: TGTGCCAGTAGTAGCGGGACTAGCGTACACAATGAGCAGTTCTTC. Full variable domain (missing parts from reference TRBV19 and TRBJ2-1): DGGITQSPKYLFRKEGQNVTLSCEQNLNHDAMYWYRQDPGQGLRLIYYSQIVNDFQKGDIAEGYSVSREKKESFPLTVTSAQKNPTAFYLCASSSGTSVHNEQFFGPGTRLTVL.

J is TRBJ2-2 and V is TRBV27, with D possibly TRBD1 on 6 matching bases. The CDR3 has 15 amino acids. Trimming took 5 bases from V and 2 from J, leaving 12 bases between them. The germline gives CDR1 MNHEY, CDR2 SMNVEV (reference sequence). CDR3 in amino acids: CASSADRTNTGELFF. CDR3 in DNA: TGTGCCAGCAGTGCTGACAGGACAAACACCGGGGAGCTGTTTTTT.

CDR3 in amino acids: CASLKSTGGNTEAFF. The CDR3 DNA reads as TGTGCCAGCCTCAAATCGACAGGGGGCAACACTGAAGCTTTCTTT. J is TRBJ1-1 and V is TRBV18; 10 nucleotides match TRBD1. Unmatched junction bases numbered 8, after V lost 8 bases and J lost 2 bases. Germline CDR1 reads KGHSH; CDR2 reads LQKENI. The CDR3 spans 15 residues. The full variable domain, rest sourced from reference TRBV18 and TRBJ1-1, is NAGVMQNPRHLVRRRGQEARLRCSPMKGHSHVYWYRQLPEEGLKFMVYLQKENIIDESGMPKERFSAEFPKEGPSILRIQQVVRGDSAAYFCASLKSTGGNTEAFFGQGTRLTVV.

The chain combines TRBV10-2 with TRBJ1-4, with 9 bases matching TRBD1. CDR1 is WSHSY and CDR2 is SAAADI in the germline V gene. The CDR3 spans 16 residues. V lost 5 bases to trimming and J lost 5 bases; unmatched junction nucleotides: 9. The CDR3 sequence is CASSRPRDRENEKLFF. DNA of the CDR3: TGCGCCAGCAGTAGACCCCGGGACAGGGAGAATGAAAAACTGTTTTTT.

The chain combines TRBV7-2 with TRBJ1-5; 11 bases agree with TRBD1. J gave up 6 bases and V 4 bases, and 5 bases lay outside the gene matches. CDR1 and CDR2 from the germline V gene are SGHTA and FQGNSA. The CDR3 sequence is 15 residues long. The CDR3 DNA sequence: TGTGCCAGCAGCTGGGGACAGGGGGTGGGTCAGCCCCAGCATTTT. Protein: CASSWGQGVGQPQHF.

As DNA, the CDR3 is TGTGCCAGCAGCTTAACGCTGGCAAATGCTGAAGCTTTCTTT. Translating it yields CASSLTLANAEAFF. This chain joins TRBV7-3 and TRBJ1-1; D remains ambiguous. CDR1 and CDR2 (germline): SGHTA, FQGTGA. V lost 0 bases and J lost 6, with 11 bases in between. The CDR3 is 14 amino acids.

The rearrangement joins TRBV5-1 to TRBJ1-4, with D unclear. Germline V gene lookup returns CDR1 SGHRS and CDR2 YFSETQ. This CDR3 is 14 amino acids long. The V end lost 7 bases, the J end lost 0 bases, and 10 bases lay between the germline ends. CDR3 sequence (DNA): TGCGCCAGCGGCCCCGATGCAACTAATGAAAAACTGTTTTTT. Residues: CASGPDATNEKLFF.

V and J are TRBV30 and TRBJ1-1; D uncertain. Germline values: CDR1 GTSNPN, CDR2 SVGIG (reference sequence). CDR3 size: 13 residues. The V gene lost 0 bases and the J gene lost 4 bases, with 9 bases spanning the gap. The CDR3, as DNA: TGTGCCTGGAGTGTACATTCGGGCACTGAAGCTTTCTTT. Amino acids: CAWSVHSGTEAFF.

J is TRBJ2-1 and V is TRBV6-4, with 9 positions matching TRBD2. The CDR3 consists of 15 residues. From germline, CDR1 is MRHNA and CDR2 SNTAGT. V dropped 4 bases and J dropped 4; count of bases not matched to a gene: 5. In nucleotides, the CDR3 is TGTGCCAGCAGTGGAAAAGCGGGAGGATACAATGAGCAGTTCTTC. It translates to CASSGKAGGYNEQFF.

This clone was counted only a few times. The chain has TRBV10-3 and TRBJ2-3, with 12 bases lining up with TRBD2. Germline V gene sequence: CDR1 ENHRY, CDR2 SYGVKD. The CDR3 runs to 14 residues. V gave up 6 bases and J gave up 5 bases; unmatched junction bases: 3. The CDR3: CAISLTSGRDTQYF. Here the CDR3 DNA reads TGTGCCATCAGCCTGACTAGCGGGAGAGATACGCAGTATTTT.

The J gene is TRBJ2-1, the V gene TRBV15; 8 nucleotides align to TRBD2. Unmatched junction bases numbered 3, after V lost 0 bases and J lost 2 bases. The germline V gene has CDR1 LNHNV and CDR2 YYDKDF (reference sequence). CDR3 length equals 16 residues. The CDR3 coding sequence is TGTGCCACCAGCAGAGATACGGGAGGGACCTACAATGAGCAGTTCTTC. Translated: CATSRDTGGTYNEQFF. The complete variable domain, with remaining parts taken from reference TRBV15 and TRBJ2-1, reads DAMVIQNPRYQVTQFGKPVTLSCSQTLNHNVMYWYQQKSSQAPKLLFHYYDKDFNNEADTPDNFQSRRPNTSFCFLDIRSPGLGDTAMYLCATSRDTGGTYNEQFFGPGTRLTVL.

The chain combines TRBV4-3 with TRBJ1-4; D not resolved. Deletions cut 6 bases from V and 2 bases from J, with 10 bases between. Germline V gene data show CDR1 as LGHNA and CDR2 as YSLEER. This CDR3 has 14 amino acids. The DNA for the CDR3 is TGCGCCAGCAGTCAGGCGGGGACTAATGAAAAACTGTTTTTT. It encodes CASSQAGTNEKLFF.

With respect to this clone: Other DNA sequences in this sample translate to the same CDR3. This chain connects TRBV5-1 to TRBJ2-2, with D hard to call. With 1 base removed from V and 1 base from J, the gap between germline ends came to 5 bases. The CDR3 runs 14 residues. Germline loops: CDR1 SGHRS, CDR2 YFSETQ. The DNA for the CDR3 is TGCGCCAGCAGCTTGACGGTGAACACCGGGGAGCTGTTTTTT. Translation gives CASSLTVNTGELFF.

This clone appeared a few times. V is TRBV5-1 and J is TRBJ1-2; D might be TRBD1 (5 bases). Trimming left V 4 bases short and J 8 bases short, with 15 bases between. Per germline, CDR1 SGHRS and CDR2 YFSETQ. The CDR3 is 13 amino acids. CDR3 protein: CASSGGTAGGYTF. DNA for the CDR3: TGCGCCAGCAGCGGGGGGACCGCGGGCGGCTACACCTTC.

The V and J genes are TRBV29-1 and TRBJ1-1, with D maybe TRBD1 (5 bases). The CDR3 has 15 amino acids. Germline V gene sequence: CDR1 SQVTM, CDR2 ANQGSEA. Between the trimmed V and J ends, which lost 4 bases and 1 base, there was a span of 16 bases. The CDR3 sequence is CSVGDPYRRNTEAFF. CDR3 nucleotides: TGCAGCGTTGGGGACCCTTACCGAAGGAACACTGAAGCTTTCTTT. The complete variable domain, with remaining parts taken from reference TRBV29-1 and TRBJ1-1, reads SAVISQKPSRDICQRGTSLTIQCQVDSQVTMMFWYRQQPGQSLTLIATANQGSEATYESGFVIDKFPISRPNLTFSTLTVSNMSPEDSSIYLCSVGDPYRRNTEAFFGQGTRLTVV.

This sequence joins TRBV4-1 and TRBJ2-2; 7 bases map to TRBD1. Unmatched junction bases numbered 9, after V lost 4 bases and J lost 4 bases. This CDR3 spans 16 amino acids. Germline CDR1 and CDR2: MGHRA and YSYEKL. This CDR3 reads CASSPPQYRGTGELFF. The CDR3 nucleotides are TGCGCCAGCAGCCCTCCCCAGTACAGGGGCACCGGGGAGCTGTTTTTT.

The V and J genes are TRBV30 and TRBJ2-7; 7 nucleotides line up with TRBD1. The CDR3 is 14 amino acids. In germline, CDR1 is GTSNPN, CDR2 SVGIG (reference sequence). V dropped 4 bases and J dropped 4; count of bases not matched to a gene: 10. The CDR3 loop is CAWTGGRSGYEQYF. The CDR3 bases are TGTGCCTGGACAGGGGGACGTAGTGGGTACGAGCAGTACTTC.